This is a list of T cell receptor beta chains from one sample in a study of identical twins. TCRdb independently ran MiXCR on the 5' RACE reads; one entry per CDR3 protein. The sample carries 450,000 to 650,000 distinct CDR3 sequences, 13% to 15% recorded once. These data are also associated with another study on yellow fever vaccine responses in identical twins.

The specimen was CD4+ T cells sorted from blood. The receptor source for this set is a woman younger than 30 in good health. Both conserved end residues are trimmed from each CDR3. Fields, in order: V gene, J gene, CDR3 length, clone size, CDR3 protein. Clone sizes are given selectively: once, few, many, or a class where the clone is expanded.

TRBV7-6	TRBJ1-6	14	few	ASSLGDRSYNSPLH
TRBV19	TRBJ2-4	15	few	ASSIGGPIAAKNIQY
TRBV6-4	TRBJ2-3	13	-	ASSEFTGGPDTQY
TRBV9	TRBJ1-6	12	few	ASSVGQVYSPLH
TRBV11-2	TRBJ1-1	10	-	ASSPGPYEAF
TRBV20-1	TRBJ1-2	13	-	SAREGTGGGYGYT
TRBV20-1	TRBJ2-7	13	-	SARDATAGNYEQY
TRBV7-2	TRBJ1-4	14	few	ASSEVRGTDNEKLF
TRBV5-1	TRBJ2-6	14	few	ASSLSGVTGANVLT
TRBV20-1	TRBJ2-1	16	-	SARDPSRAGGSYNEQF
TRBV6-5	TRBJ1-1	12	-	ASSYGTVNTEAF
TRBV15	TRBJ2-5	19	few	ATSRDPARFSARGWQETQY
TRBV27	TRBJ2-2	15	few	ASSPTEARAVRGELF
TRBV18	TRBJ2-2	13	few	ASSSTDLNTGELF
TRBV7-9	TRBJ1-2	14	-	ASSLAPKDRDYGYT
TRBV12-3/TRBV12-4	TRBJ2-2	13	-	ASRLTGGEAGELF
TRBV12-3/TRBV12-4	TRBJ1-2	12	-	ASSLGSVLYGYT
TRBV11-2	TRBJ2-5	14	-	ASSKWTSGFQETQY
TRBV5-5	TRBJ2-5	12	-	ARSTRTGAETQY
TRBV12-3/TRBV12-4	TRBJ1-1	12	many	ASSPSQGNTEAF
TRBV4-1	TRBJ2-3	12	-	ASSYSGSGDTQY
TRBV29-1	TRBJ2-3	9	many	SYITGNTQY
TRBV3-1	TRBJ2-1	14	-	ASSQDGLAGGLEQF
TRBV6-1	TRBJ1-2	12	few	ASSEGTVYYGYT
TRBV3-1	TRBJ2-5	16	-	ASSYLAGGLYYQETQY
TRBV10-3	TRBJ1-1	13	-	AISEPGQGDTEAF
TRBV14	TRBJ2-3	11	few	ASSYGTADTQY
TRBV20-1	TRBJ2-1	13	few	SADLAGGIYNEQF
TRBV29-1	TRBJ2-1	14	few	SVGSGGVLKYNEQF
TRBV10-3	TRBJ2-1	14	many	AISATGANSYNEQF
TRBV20-1	TRBJ2-1	13	once	SARDWDRGHNEQF
TRBV7-6	TRBJ2-7	13	few	ASSLDIERGYEQY
TRBV20-1	TRBJ2-2	13	-	SARRHGSNTGELF
TRBV5-1	TRBJ2-7	12	-	ASSHRQTPYEQY
TRBV10-2	TRBJ2-2	13	-	ASSESRRNTGELF
TRBV29-1	TRBJ2-2	14	-	SVAGASGGDTGELF
TRBV20-1	TRBJ2-5	12	-	SARPPWGSETQY
TRBV20-1	TRBJ2-5	12	-	SCLVGYSQETQY
TRBV6-1	TRBJ2-5	13	-	ASRRQLASGETQY
TRBV6-5	TRBJ2-1	14	-	ASSYLVAAYYNEQF
TRBV15	TRBJ2-1	14	-	ATSRDRTVTYNEQF
TRBV24-1	TRBJ2-2	15	many	ATSGTVESGDTGELF
TRBV7-2	TRBJ2-1	10	-	ASNLLVGEQF
TRBV5-1	TRBJ2-2	11	-	ASSLQVNGELF
TRBV6-1	TRBJ2-3	13	-	ASSRQQGRIDTQY
TRBV11-2	TRBJ2-2	12	few	ASTSGTYTGELF
TRBV28	TRBJ2-2	14	few	ASSYGGRGNTGELF
TRBV6-5	TRBJ2-3	14	many	ASSYYGAGGTDTQY
TRBV20-1	TRBJ2-3	14	-	SARFIRGGWSDTQY
TRBV7-6	TRBJ2-2	14	few	ASSQPTSANTGELF